This T cell receptor (beta chain) was sequenced in a study of cytomegalovirus exposure and HLA in healthy donors. Study overall: There were approximately 85 million unique TCRs (from HLA-typed donors) in an early data release.

As regards this clone: Its antigen is unidentified.

Amplification used 60 Vbeta primers and 13 Jbeta primers. Generated by immunoSEQ multiplex PCR, the TCRdb table keeps only in-frame clones and is missing some. This sample carries some 170,000 clones, more than 80% of them seen once, and the ten largest clones take around 6.7%. The V and J ends lost 4 bases and 2 bases respectively, with 13 bases between them. The CDR3 is made up of 16 amino acids. Germline CDR1 is SGHDT and CDR2 is YYEEEE. Study-wide points: Productive rates of about 87% or about 30% were seen for most TCR beta V segments in an earlier analysis. Among TCR beta chains of equal frequency, HLA-associated ones were more clonally expanded in a later analysis.

The chain carries TRBV5-6 and TRBJ2-6; D remains ambiguous. The receptor's source is a woman in her thirties in good health and CMV-seropositive. The sample taken for sequencing was PBMCs. Here the CDR3 DNA reads TGTGCCAGCAGCCCTCTCGGTGTCGCTGGGGCCAACGTCCTGACTTTC. Residues: CASSPLGVAGANVLTF. The whole variable domain, filled in from reference TRBV5-6 and TRBJ2-6, reads DAGVTQSPTHLIKTRGQQVTLRCSPKSGHDTVSWYQQALGQGPQFIFQYYEEEERQRGNFPDRFSGHQFPNYSSELNVNALLLGDSALYLCASSPLGVAGANVLTFGAGSRLTVL.